This TCR beta chain is drawn from a study of blood T cell repertoires in COVID-19. This CDR3 comprises 14 residues. V shed 2 bases and J 3 bases; nucleotides not matched to a gene: 2. Looked up from germline, CDR1 is LGHNT and CDR2 is FRNRAP. Profiling relied on immunoSEQ multiplex PCR, and the TCRdb table lists in-frame clones only, not all of them. Of approximately 200,000 clones in the sample, under 85% were seen once. The material sequenced was PBMCs or T cells enriched from blood (not recorded which). V usage is TRBV12-5 and J usage is TRBJ2-3; 7 bases agree with TRBD1. The source is a man between 60 and 75 years old who had recovered from COVID-19. The CDR3, as DNA: TGTGCTAGTGGTTTGTCACAGGGGACAGATACGCAGTATTTT. Translation gives CASGLSQGTDTQYF.